One T cell receptor beta chain is described in this entry. Its antigen remains unidentified. No clone much larger than this one lies a single base away; base qualities are absent. Collaborating institutions collected whole blood in K2EDTA tubes following their own protocols. For TCRbeta analysis, collaborators shipped samples as frozen whole blood, isolated PBMCs, or DNA extracted from either of those sample types. This sample stems from a study of blood T cell repertoires in COVID-19 (dated by TCRdb to 2020 to 2022). Concerning the study at large: The collaborator samples originated in the United States, Italy and Spain and spanned the acute and convalescent phases of COVID-19. The material from the prospective study consisted of cDNA or gDNA derived from T cells, B-cell-depleted T cells, or PBMCs. Subjects who had been exposed to COVID-19, were actively infected with it, or had recovered from it provided the deeply sampled blood TCRbeta repertoires that made up the dataset. The repertoires were released in a freely available public database intended as a resource for research on the immune response to SARS-CoV-2. The samples were drawn from the first 160 participants of the ongoing ImmuneRACE study and from 1,254 subjects provided by 6 global collaborators. A de-identified subject ID, COVID-19 status, age in years and sex were almost always included in the sample metadata. Where available, HLA class I and class II types were taken from metadata supplied by the sample provider and were not determined by assay-based typing. The paper's findings and limits, for the study overall: How much clinical and demographic metadata was included differed by source and by participant, and the metadata was provided uncurated.

V and J are trimmed by 3 bases and 2 bases, and the gene matches miss 5 bases of the junction. Counted from cysteine to phenylalanine, this CDR3 has 16 amino acids. Only CDR3 DNA remains: 48 bases, in frame from the first base. CDR1 is given as SGDLS and CDR2 as YYNGEE, both from the germline V gene. TCRbeta CDR3 regions were amplified from genomic DNA using the immunoSEQ Assay, a bias-controlled multiplex PCR. The paper's data handling went like this. The number of nucleated cells in each sample was estimated by amplification of reference gene primers within the assay. To quantify the absolute abundance of each unique TCRbeta CDR3 rearrangement, sequence reads were collapsed and filtered. For each sample, productive Simpson clonality was calculated as the square root of Simpson's diversity index over productive rearrangements. Here the immuneACCESS table is served through TCRdb, limited to in-frame sequences with V and J called. Missing clones are a known gap in these copies; in checked studies unresolved V genes cover under half, and the rest lacks a known reason. The V and J calls and clone size are taken from that table; D and trimming were inferred from the DNA. This sample has around 130,000 clones in its table, and roughly 71% of those were observed once. The leading ten clones occupy roughly 20% of the sample.

The clonotype originates from a man at least 80 years old with acute or convalescent COVID-19. Sequencing was carried out using peripheral blood. This chain joins TRBV9 to TRBJ2-5, and 12 junctional nucleotides match TRBD2. The base sequence is TGTGCCAGCAGCGCCATTGGACTAGCGGGACAAGAGACCCAGTACTTC. Protein translation: CASSAIGLAGQETQYF.